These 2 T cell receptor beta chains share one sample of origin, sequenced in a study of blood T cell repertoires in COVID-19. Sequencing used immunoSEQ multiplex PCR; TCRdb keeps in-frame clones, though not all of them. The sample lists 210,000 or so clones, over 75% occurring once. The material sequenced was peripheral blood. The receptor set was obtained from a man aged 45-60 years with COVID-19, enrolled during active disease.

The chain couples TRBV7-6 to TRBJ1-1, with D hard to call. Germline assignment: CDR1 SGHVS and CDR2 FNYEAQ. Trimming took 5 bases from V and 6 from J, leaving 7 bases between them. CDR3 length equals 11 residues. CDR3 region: CASSPLAEAFF. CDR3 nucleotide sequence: TGTGCCAGCAGCCCACTCGCTGAAGCTTTCTTT. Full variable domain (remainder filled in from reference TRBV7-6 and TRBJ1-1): GAGVSQSPRYKVTKRGQDVALRCDPISGHVSLYWYRQALGQGPEFLTYFNYEAQQDKSGLPNDRFSAERPEGSISTLTIQRTEQRDSAMYRCASSPLAEAFFGQGTRLTVV.

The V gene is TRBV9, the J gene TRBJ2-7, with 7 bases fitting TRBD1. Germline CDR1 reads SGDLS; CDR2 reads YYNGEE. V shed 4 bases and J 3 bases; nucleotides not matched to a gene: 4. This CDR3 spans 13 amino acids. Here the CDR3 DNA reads TGTGCCAGCAGCCCGACAGGGAACTACGAGCAGTACTTC. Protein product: CASSPTGNYEQYF. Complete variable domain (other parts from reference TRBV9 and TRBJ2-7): DSGVTQTPKHLITATGQRVTLRCSPRSGDLSVYWYQQSLDQGLQFLIQYYNGEERAKGNILERFSAQQFPDLHSELNLSSLELGDSALYFCASSPTGNYEQYFGPGTRLTVT.